Listed here are 17 T cell receptor beta chains from one sample, sequenced in a study of T cell repertoires in ileal Crohn's disease. The time point is: neoterminal ileum biopsy at postoperative endoscopy, about 6 months after surgery. This table comes from immunoSEQ multiplex PCR, and its TCRdb copy is limited to in-frame clones, with some not included. The profile shows 3,300 or so clones, roughly 80% of them singletons. Sequencing was carried out using ileal tissue. The receptors originated from an adult with Crohn's disease.

J is TRBJ1-5 and V is TRBV14; 7 nucleotides agree with TRBD1. Per germline, CDR1 SGHDN and CDR2 FVKESK. This CDR3 is built from 13 residues. The V and J ends lost 8 bases and 3 bases, in that order; junction bases with no gene match: 4. The CDR3 is CASQGQPNQPQHF. Here the CDR3 DNA reads TGTGCCAGCCAGGGACAGCCCAATCAGCCCCAGCATTTT.

The chain couples TRBV27 to TRBJ2-7, with a tentative D call TRBD2 (5 bases). V lost 8 bases, J lost 1 base, and 9 bases lay in between. This CDR3 contains 12 residues. Germline assignment: CDR1 MNHEY and CDR2 SMNVEV (reference sequence). The CDR3 region has the DNA TGTGCCAGCCGTTCGGGGTCCTACGAGCAGTACTTC. Amino acids: CASRSGSYEQYF.

The chain recombines TRBV19 with TRBJ1-5; D unresolved. Germline V gives CDR1 LNHDA, CDR2 SQIVND (reference sequence). Between the trimmed V and J ends, which lost 8 bases and 4 bases, there was a span of 9 bases. CDR3 length equals 12 residues. CDR3: CASGRPNQPQHF. The CDR3 DNA sequence: TGTGCCAGTGGCAGGCCGAATCAGCCCCAGCATTTT.

The J gene is TRBJ2-2, the V gene TRBV6-4; D ambiguous. CDR1 MRHNA and CDR2 SNTAGT come from the germline V gene. This CDR3 comprises 13 residues. V was cut by 6 bases and J by 5 bases, with 10 bases left in between. CDR3 loop: CASSYTETGELFF. Written as DNA, the CDR3 is TGTGCCAGCAGCTATACCGAGACCGGGGAGCTGTTTTTT.

CDR3 bases: TGCGCCAGCAGCTCGGCCGGTGGTGGGAGGGCCTCCTACGAGCAGTACTTC. This translates into CASSSAGGGRASYEQYF. The rearrangement joins TRBV5-1 to TRBJ2-7; TRBD2 aligns across 7 bases. CDR3 length: 17 amino acids. The V and J ends lost 3 bases and 0 bases, in that order; junction bases with no gene match: 12. CDR1 SGHRS and CDR2 YFSETQ come from the germline V gene.

CDR3 protein: CASSMAGGRQNQPQHF. The CDR3 nucleotides are TGTGCCAGCTCAATGGCCGGGGGGAGGCAAAATCAGCCCCAGCATTTT. The gene calls are TRBV18 and TRBJ1-5, with D possibly matching TRBD1 (5 bases). Germline V CDR1 and CDR2: KGHSH, LQKENI. Trimming pared 5 bases from V and 4 bases from J, leaving 18 bases between. The CDR3 covers 16 residues. Looking up the rest from reference TRBV18 and TRBJ1-5 gives the full variable domain: NAGVMQNPRHLVRRRGQEARLRCSPMKGHSHVYWYRQLPEEGLKFMVYLQKENIIDESGMPKERFSAEFPKEGPSILRIQQVVRGDSAAYFCASSMAGGRQNQPQHFGDGTRLSIL.

This chain links TRBV18 with TRBJ2-1; TRBD1 might be the D (6 bases). Germline CDR1 and CDR2: KGHSH and LQKENI. V was clipped by 2 bases and J by 6 bases, with 26 bases between them. The CDR3 totals 19 residues. CDR3 protein: CASSPTRQRGTRTANEQFF. In DNA, the CDR3 is TGTGCCAGCTCACCAACTCGACAGAGGGGGACCCGTACAGCCAATGAGCAGTTCTTC.

The chain has TRBV11-2 and TRBJ2-2, with 10 bases that match TRBD1. The CDR3 covers 16 residues. Germline values: CDR1 SGHAT, CDR2 FQNNGV. Trimming cost V 4 bases and J 7 bases; bases outside gene matches: 9. The DNA of the CDR3 is TGTGCCAGCAGCTCGTTCGGGACAGGGGCAAGCGGGGAGCTGTTTTTT. Residues: CASSSFGTGASGELFF.

A single count supports this clone. The chain is built from TRBV27 and TRBJ2-2; D not resolved. This CDR3 contains 12 residues. The V gene lost 8 bases and the J gene lost 6 bases, with 10 bases spanning the gap. Germline V gene sequence: CDR1 MNHEY, CDR2 SMNVEV (reference sequence). CDR3 in DNA: TGTGCCAGCTCCGCAGGCCCCGGGGAGCTGTTTTTT. Amino acids: CASSAGPGELFF.

This clone showed up just once. The V gene is TRBV25-1, the J gene TRBJ2-6; D remains ambiguous. This CDR3 region has 14 residues. CDR1 MGHDK and CDR2 SYGVNS come from the germline V gene. V lost 5 bases to trimming and J lost 2 bases, with 7 bases between them. The CDR3, as DNA: TGTGCCAGCAGTAACCAGGCTGGGGCCAACGTCCTGACTTTC. It is translated as CASSNQAGANVLTF. The variable domain in full, completed from reference TRBV25-1 and TRBJ2-6, reads EADIYQTPRYLVIGTGKKITLECSQTMGHDKMYWYQQDPGMELHLIHYSYGVNSTEKGDLSSESTVSRIRTEHFPLTLESARPSHTSQYLCASSNQAGANVLTFGAGSRLTVL.

The rearrangement uses TRBV5-5 and TRBJ1-2; the match to TRBD1 covers 11 bases. The CDR3 sequence is 15 residues long. V lost 1 base and J lost 7; bases outside the gene matches: 6. CDR1 and CDR2 (germline): SGHKS, YYEKEE (reference sequence). The CDR3 DNA follows: TGTGCCAGCAGCTTGCCCGGGACAGGGGGAATTGGCTACACCTTC. Its translation is CASSLPGTGGIGYTF.

The chain has TRBV28 and TRBJ2-5; 12 bases are a match to TRBD1. The CDR3 consists of 16 residues. CDR1 and CDR2 (germline): MDHEN, SYDVKM. Trimming cost V 5 bases and J 5 bases; bases outside gene matches: 9. CDR3 protein: CASSTSGTGGEETQYF. The CDR3 DNA reads as TGTGCCAGCAGTACCTCCGGGACAGGGGGCGAGGAGACCCAGTACTTC. Full variable domain (outside the CDR3, taken from reference TRBV28 and TRBJ2-5): DVKVTQSSRYLVKRTGEKVFLECVQDMDHENMFWYRQDPGLGLRLIYFSYDVKMKEKGDIPEGYSVSREKKERFSLILESASTNQTSMYLCASSTSGTGGEETQYFGPGTRLLVL.

The V call is TRBV10-3, the J call TRBJ1-2; D call uncertain. V lost 2 bases, J lost 4 bases, and 11 bases lay in between. The CDR3 sequence is 14 residues long. The germline V gene has CDR1 ENHRY and CDR2 SYGVKD. CDR3 residues: CAISEDTETYGYTF. The CDR3 region has the DNA TGTGCCATCAGTGAGGACACAGAAACCTATGGCTACACCTTC.

The chain joins TRBV7-8 to TRBJ2-4, with 9 bases aligning to TRBD1. CDR3 length: 14 residues. Germline CDR1 is SGHVS and CDR2 is FQNEAQ. Trimming cost V 0 bases and J 7 bases; bases outside gene matches: 1. The CDR3 DNA follows: TGTGCCAGCAGCTTAGCAACAGGGGGCAACATTCAGTACTTC. It translates to CASSLATGGNIQYF.

The chain employs TRBV5-1 and TRBJ2-5, with D possibly matching TRBD2 (5 bases). From germline, CDR1 is SGHRS and CDR2 YFSETQ. The V end lost 3 bases, the J end lost 11 bases, and 14 bases lay between the germline ends. The CDR3 has 12 amino acids. CDR3 in DNA: TGCGCCAGCAGCTCTGACCTAGGCGGGCAGTACTTC. Its translation is CASSSDLGGQYF. Combining the CDR3 with reference TRBV5-1 and TRBJ2-5 gives the whole variable domain KAGVTQTPRYLIKTRGQQVTLSCSPISGHRSVSWYQQTPGQGLQFLFEYFSETQRNKGNFPGRFSGRQFSNSRSEMNVSTLELGDSALYLCASSSDLGGQYFGPGTRLLVL.

V and J are TRBV7-2 and TRBJ1-2, with TRBD1 matching 9 bases. The V gene's germline CDR1 is SGHTA and CDR2 FQGNSA. The junction had 7 bases not matched to a gene; V was cut back by 3 bases and J by 5 bases. This CDR3 has 15 residues. In DNA, the CDR3 is TGTGCCAGCAGCTTTCCTGACAGGGGGGCGTATGGCTACACCTTC. Translation gives CASSFPDRGAYGYTF. Together with reference TRBV7-2 and TRBJ1-2, the CDR3 gives the full variable domain: GAGVSQSPSNKVTEKGKDVELRCDPISGHTALYWYRQSLGQGLEFLIYFQGNSAPDKSGLPSDRFSAERTGGSVSTLTIQRTQQEDSAVYLCASSFPDRGAYGYTFGSGTRLTVV.

V gene TRBV7-8 combines with J gene TRBJ1-2, with 7 bases aligning to TRBD1. CDR1 and CDR2 (germline): SGHVS, FQNEAQ. CDR3 length: 14 residues. Trimming removed 3 bases from V and 4 bases from J; junction bases left unmatched: 5. The CDR3 is CASSFRRDSYGYTF. CDR3 nucleotide sequence: TGTGCCAGCAGCTTTCGTCGGGACAGCTATGGCTACACCTTC.